These T cell receptor beta chains were read from a single sample in a study of naive and memory T cell subsets. Each CDR3 protein is one row after TCRdb ran MiXCR on the UMI-ligation and nested PCR reads. The repertoire holds roughly 150,000 distinct CDR3 sequences, with around 21% as singletons. The sequenced material came from naive CD8+ T cells from blood. Receptors originate from a human donor in good health. Both conserved end residues are part of each CDR3.

>TRBJ1-5|TRBV6-5
CASGASNQPQHF
>TRBJ2-5|TRBV9
CASSVGLAGDGETQYF
>TRBJ2-3|TRBV27
CASRTPGTNSDTQYF
>TRBJ1-4|TRBV27
CASSPTGFNEKLFF
>TRBJ2-7|TRBV15
CATSRVGGQKYEQYF
>TRBJ1-6|TRBV6-5
CASRMDRAGSYNSPLHF
>TRBJ2-5|TRBV6-6
CASKGPQETQYF
>TRBJ2-5|TRBV6-5
CASSRLAGDLGETQYF
>TRBJ2-3|TRBV4-1
CASSPRDSLSTDTQYF
>TRBJ1-3|TRBV12-3/TRBV12-4
CASSLDRGRENTIYF
>TRBJ2-6|TRBV6-5
CASSYLSGDAGANVLTF
>TRBJ2-7|TRBV27
CASSPSGGRDYEQYF
>TRBJ2-7|TRBV20-1
CSAQVGTGAYEQYF
>TRBJ2-7|TRBV5-1
CARHVDRGNEQYF
>TRBJ2-3|TRBV9
CASSVAEHADTQYF
>TRBJ2-1|TRBV7-9
CAISLRYNEQFF
>TRBJ1-3|TRBV12-3/TRBV12-4
CASSFGPGNTIYF
>TRBJ1-1|TRBV4-1
CASSQAYGSGTEAFF
>TRBJ2-4|TRBV28
CASSPRQAGDIQYF
>TRBJ1-1|TRBV15
CATSRDLLEAFF
>TRBJ2-2|TRBV3-1
CASSQEGMGGTGELFF
>TRBJ2-2|TRBV4-3
CASSQDWETRGELFF
>TRBJ2-1|TRBV6-5
CASSYSRQNNEQFF
>TRBJ1-1|TRBV7-9
CASSFWASREAFF
>TRBJ1-4|TRBV4-3
CASSQSLPSTNEKLFF
>TRBJ2-3|TRBV6-5
CASSYSVQGPDTQYF
>TRBJ2-5|TRBV27
CASSLSTGRQETQYF
>TRBJ2-7|TRBV28
CATQKVLAEQYF
>TRBJ1-1|TRBV27
CASSLFGEAFF
>TRBJ2-1|TRBV14
CASSEDVAAGQFF
>TRBJ2-1|TRBV27
CASSLSDRYNEQFF
>TRBJ1-1|TRBV28
CASSQSIFMNTEAFF
>TRBJ2-3|TRBV27
CASSLTSGHTQYF
>TRBJ1-5|TRBV7-6
CASSLGHSNQPQHF
>TRBJ1-3|TRBV28
CASSLTAGSGNTIYF
>TRBJ2-7|TRBV29-1
CSVDLPGQGSSYEQYF
>TRBJ2-1|TRBV7-9
CASSLGGGPSNEQFF
>TRBJ2-3|TRBV6-6
CASSYVLAGDSDTQYF
>TRBJ2-3|TRBV20-1
CSARDGAYGDTQYF
>TRBJ2-7|TRBV6-5
CASSLGQPNSYEQYF
>TRBJ2-1|TRBV2
CASLRGPVEQFF